Below, 17 T cell receptor beta chains from the same sample are listed, as sequenced in a study of T cell repertoires in cytomegalovirus infection. Their specific antigens are unknown. TCRdb used MiXCR to reprocess the reads, holding one entry per CDR3 protein. Among approximately 500,000 distinct CDR3 sequences listed, more than 30% were seen once. This specimen consisted of cultured PBMCs, obtained from culture after CMV antigen stimulation. These receptors all come from a human donor in good health (CMV status not recorded). Some clones in this sample may be carry-over from other donors' samples.

J is TRBJ2-7 and V is TRBV6-1, with a possible D match to TRBD2 (6 bases). Per the germline V gene, CDR1 is MNHNS and CDR2 is SASEGT. V was trimmed by 4 bases and J by 2 bases, leaving 6 bases between them. The CDR3 runs 12 residues. The CDR3 region is CASSGGTYEQYV. CDR3 bases: TGTGCCAGCAGTGGCGGGACCTACGAGCAGTACGTC.

The chain employs TRBV4-1 and TRBJ1-5; D unclear. Trimming removed 0 bases from V and 2 bases from J, with 8 bases in between. The CDR3 is made up of 15 amino acids. Germline V gives CDR1 MGHRA, CDR2 YSYEKL. CDR3 DNA: TGCGCCAGCAGCCAAGAGAGGGAGGGCAATCAGCCCCAGCATTTT. Translated, it gives CASSQEREGNQPQHF.

The chain has TRBV7-2 and TRBJ1-1; D call uncertain. This CDR3 spans 13 amino acids. The germline V gene encodes CDR1 SGHTA and CDR2 FQGNSA. V lost 6 bases, J lost 0 bases, and 8 bases lay in between. The CDR3 nucleotides are TGTGCCAGCAGGAAGTACTTGAACACTGAAGCTTTCTTT. Protein product: CASRKYLNTEAFF.

This clonotype has a handful of counts. The V and J genes are TRBV4-1 and TRBJ1-2; no definite D call. Germline CDR1 is MGHRA and CDR2 is YSYEKL. The CDR3 contains 13 residues. Trimming shortened V by 0 bases and J by 3 bases, and 5 bases separated the two germline ends. CDR3 DNA: TGCGCCAGCAGCCAAGATAGGGACTATGGCTACACCTTC. Translation gives CASSQDRDYGYTF.

The rearrangement joins TRBV11-2 to TRBJ1-3, with D unresolved. Germline V gene data show CDR1 as SGHAT and CDR2 as FQNNGV. CDR3 length equals 16 residues. Trimming cost V 2 bases and J 0 bases, with 11 bases left between them. CDR3 residues: CASSLKSPNSGNTIYF. The CDR3 DNA reads TGTGCCAGCAGCTTAAAATCCCCGAACTCTGGAAACACCATATATTTT.

The chain joins TRBV12-3 or TRBV12-4 to TRBJ1-4; no definite D call. Trimming stripped 0 bases from V and 5 bases from J, with 10 bases between. This CDR3 is 15 amino acids long. This CDR3 is CASSLAVLRNEKLFF. In DNA form, the CDR3 reads TGTGCCAGCAGTTTAGCGGTCCTGAGAAATGAAAAACTGTTTTTT.

The gene calls are TRBV10-3 and TRBJ2-1; D is uncertain. The germline V gene has CDR1 ENHRY and CDR2 SYGVKD. Deletions cut 3 bases from V and 0 bases from J, with 12 bases between. The CDR3 sequence is 16 residues long. The CDR3 DNA reads as TGTGCCATCAGTGACGGAGAATTAGGCTCCTACAATGAGCAGTTCTTC. This gives the protein CAISDGELGSYNEQFF.

The V and J genes are TRBV7-2 and TRBJ2-2, with 7 bases fitting TRBD1. In germline, CDR1 is SGHTA, CDR2 FQGNSA. Trimming took 0 bases from V and 5 from J; bases not matched to a gene: 6. This CDR3 is 16 amino acids long. The CDR3 here is CASSLAPTGVTGELFF. In DNA form, the CDR3 reads TGTGCCAGCAGCTTAGCGCCCACAGGGGTGACCGGGGAGCTGTTTTTT. Full variable domain (outside the CDR3, taken from reference TRBV7-2 and TRBJ2-2): GAGVSQSPSNKVTEKGKDVELRCDPISGHTALYWYRQSLGQGLEFLIYFQGNSAPDKSGLPSDRFSAERTGGSVSTLTIQRTQQEDSAVYLCASSLAPTGVTGELFFGEGSRLTVL.

This clonotype was counted ten times or more. The chain carries TRBV7-2 and TRBJ1-1; D is undetermined. V lost 0 bases and J lost 10, with 12 bases in between. Germline lookup yields CDR1 SGHTA and CDR2 FQGNSA. The CDR3 is 13 residues long. CDR3 loop: CASSLAGSLGAFF. In DNA, the CDR3 is TGTGCCAGCAGCTTAGCGGGGTCTTTGGGAGCTTTCTTT.

This clonotype occurred a few times. The chain links TRBV10-3 to TRBJ2-5, with D uncertain. CDR1 ENHRY and CDR2 SYGVKD come from the germline V gene. Trimming cost V 2 bases and J 5 bases, with 9 bases left between them. The CDR3 runs to 13 residues. The CDR3 region has the DNA TGTGCCATCAGTGAGCCTGAAAAGGAGACCCAGTACTTC. Amino acids: CAISEPEKETQYF.

This sequence joins TRBV2 and TRBJ2-1; 12 nucleotides match TRBD2. The CDR3 sequence is 15 residues long. Germline-derived CDR1 and CDR2 are SNHLY and FYNNEI. Trimming at V came to 6 bases and at J to 6 bases, leaving 6 bases not matched to a gene. DNA of the CDR3: TGTGCCAGCAGCGTAACTAGCGGGAGGACCAATGAGCAGTTCTTC. It encodes CASSVTSGRTNEQFF.

This sequence joins TRBV25-1 and TRBJ1-1; no firm D call. Germline V gene sequence: CDR1 MGHDK, CDR2 SYGVNS. CDR3 length: 14 residues. The V gene lost 1 base and the J gene lost 1 base, with 7 bases spanning the gap. The CDR3 bases are TGTGCCAGCAGTGAATTCGGGCAGAACACTGAAGCTTTCTTT. This codes for CASSEFGQNTEAFF. The full variable domain, its missing parts supplied by reference TRBV25-1 and TRBJ1-1, is EADIYQTPRYLVIGTGKKITLECSQTMGHDKMYWYQQDPGMELHLIHYSYGVNSTEKGDLSSESTVSRIRTEHFPLTLESARPSHTSQYLCASSEFGQNTEAFFGQGTRLTVV.

This clonotype has a handful of counts. The V gene is TRBV6-2 or TRBV6-3, the J gene TRBJ2-3, with 9 bases matching TRBD1. V gave up 6 bases and J gave up 5 bases; unmatched junction bases: 9. There are 15 residues in the CDR3. Germline V gene data show CDR1 as MNHEY and CDR2 as SVGEGT. CDR3 sequence reads: CASSVPGQGLDTQYF. The CDR3 DNA sequence: TGTGCCAGCAGCGTTCCGGGACAGGGCTTAGATACGCAGTATTTT.

The rearrangement joins TRBV27 to TRBJ1-1; 9 bases agree with TRBD1. The CDR3 length is 14 residues. CDR1 is MNHEY, CDR2 SMNVEV, per germline (reference sequence). V lost 4 bases and J lost 0; bases outside the gene matches: 0. CDR3 in amino acids: CASSWTGVNTEAFF. CDR3 DNA: TGTGCCAGCAGTTGGACAGGGGTGAACACTGAAGCTTTCTTT.

This clonotype was seen many times. The V gene is TRBV2, the J gene TRBJ2-7; 11 bases map to TRBD1. CDR1 and CDR2 (germline): SNHLY, FYNNEI. After removal of 4 bases from V and 5 bases from J, the junction contained 10 bases not matched to a gene. CDR3 size: 16 residues. In nucleotides, the CDR3 is TGTGCCAGCAGTGTTAGCCGGGACAGGGGGGTCAACGAGCAGTACTTC. This gives the protein CASSVSRDRGVNEQYF.

This clonotype was observed at least ten times. The chain combines TRBV4-1 with TRBJ2-1; weak D call: TRBD2 (6 bases). Germline V gene lookup returns CDR1 MGHRA and CDR2 YSYEKL. With 4 bases removed from V and 6 bases from J, the gap between germline ends came to 16 bases. The CDR3 length is 15 residues. The CDR3 reads CASSRRDWHGNEQFF. CDR3 in DNA: TGCGCCAGCAGCCGCCGGGACTGGCATGGCAATGAGCAGTTCTTC.

Only a few counts were recorded for this clonotype. V gene TRBV10-3 combines with J gene TRBJ2-3, with TRBD2 matching over 8 bases. V lost 0 bases, J lost 4 bases, and 3 bases stayed unmatched. The CDR3 loop spans 15 amino acids. CDR1 is ENHRY, CDR2 SYGVKD, per germline. CDR3 sequence reads: CAISESGTRADTQYF. The CDR3 coding sequence is TGTGCCATCAGTGAGTCGGGGACTAGGGCAGATACGCAGTATTTT.